A selection of T cell receptor beta chains follows, all from one sample in a study of CD8+ T cells in alopecia areata. Produced via immunoSEQ multiplex PCR; TCRdb's table is partial and in-frame only. The data show about 200,000 clones, with less than 45% seen just once and 0.48% held by the top ten. The sequencing used CD4+ T cells sorted from blood, collected at approximately week 30, from a patient treated with tofacitinib. The origin of the receptors is a human donor with alopecia areata. Both conserved end residues are part of each CDR3.

TRBV28 | CASSYGQARQGGYTF
TRBV29-1 | CSVSGLRGDTEAFF
TRBV5-4 | CASSNVAGSTDTQYF
TRBV11-2 | CASRAGTPKNTIYF
TRBV9 | CASSVEAGQSRTEAFF
TRBV7-2 | CASSRGRAEYEQYF
TRBV5-1 | CASSHGQGATSGRVYNEQFF
TRBV30 | CAWSFGTGDYGYTF
TRBV19 | CASSIEFGAASYNEQFF
TRBV7-3 | CASSPGGDTQYF
TRBV4-1 | CASSQGTQSSGANVLTF
TRBV2 | CASGTRSGTDTQYF
TRBV2 | CASSEPDDRRGYTF
TRBV30 | CASRLAGGNEQFF
TRBV2 | CASGLSRESGSPLHF
TRBV7-9 | CASSSLFNTEVFF
TRBV30 | CAWSVGLEADTQYF
TRBV27 | CASSKIRTVAGGYTF
TRBV2 | CASSDRTGHNEKLFF
TRBV30 | CACLFWREYNSPLHF
TRBV5-1 | CASRQGRVNTEAFF
TRBV7-2 | CASSLERYIQYF